The sample holds many counts of the clone carrying this TCR beta chain. This record belongs to a study of regulatory T cells in long-lasting Graves disease. CDR3 size: 14 residues. Germline CDR1 reads KGHDR; CDR2 reads SFDVKD. Trimming at V came to 4 bases and at J to 8 bases, leaving 7 bases not matched to a gene. iRepertoire HTBI primers and Arm-PCR of CDR3 regions built TCR beta libraries. Each CDR3 protein gets one entry after TCRdb re-called the multiplex PCR reads with MiXCR. This sample carries about 470,000 distinct CDR3 sequences, about a fifth of them seen once, and the ten largest clones take 7% to 9.5%. Time point meaning: persistent/refractory GD, antithyroid drugs over 5 years with positive TRAb. PBMC RNA was the source of the TCR library.

The genes are TRBV24-1 and TRBJ1-5; TRBD1 aligns across 7 bases. The sequencing used peripheral blood mononuclear cells (PBMCs), collected when the disease was refractory, from a patient treated with antithyroid drugs. This receptor was identified in a female donor with Graves disease. The CDR3 DNA follows: TGTGCCACCAGTGAGACAGGGAACGGGAAGCCCCAGCATTTT. This codes for CATSETGNGKPQHF.